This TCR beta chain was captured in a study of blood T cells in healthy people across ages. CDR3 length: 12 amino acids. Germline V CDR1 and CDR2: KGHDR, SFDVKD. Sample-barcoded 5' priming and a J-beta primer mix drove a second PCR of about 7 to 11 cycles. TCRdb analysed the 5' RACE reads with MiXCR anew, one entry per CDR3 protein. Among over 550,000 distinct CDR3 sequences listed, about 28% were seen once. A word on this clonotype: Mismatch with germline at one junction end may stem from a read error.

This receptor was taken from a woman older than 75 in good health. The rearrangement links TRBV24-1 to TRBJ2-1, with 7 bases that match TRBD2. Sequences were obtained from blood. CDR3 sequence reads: CATSDYGREQVF. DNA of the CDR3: TGTGCCACCAGTGATTACGGGCGGGAGCAGGTCTTC.